The clone carrying this T cell receptor beta chain has more than one count but fewer than ten. Its specificity is unknown. CDR1 MNHNY and CDR2 SVGAGI come from the germline V gene (reference sequence). The CDR3 runs to 14 residues. With 5 bases clipped from V and 4 bases from J, the junction kept 3 bases outside the gene matches. TCRdb keeps only in-frame clones here, not all; method: immunoSEQ multiplex PCR. The sample records around 350,000 clones, roughly 90% being singletons. These data belong to a study of cytomegalovirus exposure and HLA in healthy donors. Study results and limitations: The majority of TCR sequences were rare, yet some public TCRs appeared in many donors.

The receptor was derived from a woman between 18 and 29 years old in good health and CMV-seronegative. Sample: PBMCs. The chain couples TRBV6-6 to TRBJ2-4; 9 nucleotides line up with TRBD1. CDR3 in amino acids: CASSPGQGKNIQYF. Written as DNA, the CDR3 is TGTGCCAGCAGTCCGGGACAGGGAAAAAACATTCAGTACTTC.